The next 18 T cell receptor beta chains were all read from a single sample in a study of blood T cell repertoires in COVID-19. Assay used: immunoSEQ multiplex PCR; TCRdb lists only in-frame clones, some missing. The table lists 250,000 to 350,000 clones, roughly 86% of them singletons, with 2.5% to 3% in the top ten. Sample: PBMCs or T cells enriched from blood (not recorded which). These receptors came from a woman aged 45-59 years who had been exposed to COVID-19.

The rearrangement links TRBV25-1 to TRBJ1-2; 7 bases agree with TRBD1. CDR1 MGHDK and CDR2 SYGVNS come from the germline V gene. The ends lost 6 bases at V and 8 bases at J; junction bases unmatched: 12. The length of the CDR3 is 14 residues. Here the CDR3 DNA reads TGTGCCAGCAGCGCAGGGACAGCCCCCAGCGGCTACACCTTC. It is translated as CASSAGTAPSGYTF.

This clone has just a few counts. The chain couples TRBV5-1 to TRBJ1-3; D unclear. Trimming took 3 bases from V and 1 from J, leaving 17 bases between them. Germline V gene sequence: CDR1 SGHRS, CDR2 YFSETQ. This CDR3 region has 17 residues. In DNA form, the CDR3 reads TGCGCCAGCAGCTCAGACTATGAAGGAGATTCTGGAAACACCATATATTTT. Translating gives CASSSDYEGDSGNTIYF. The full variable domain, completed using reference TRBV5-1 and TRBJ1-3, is KAGVTQTPRYLIKTRGQQVTLSCSPISGHRSVSWYQQTPGQGLQFLFEYFSETQRNKGNFPGRFSGRQFSNSRSEMNVSTLELGDSALYLCASSSDYEGDSGNTIYFGEGSWLTVV.

The CDR3 loop reads CASSPRAENTEAFF. CDR3 bases: TGTGCCAGCAGTCCCAGGGCAGAGAACACTGAAGCTTTCTTT. V and J are TRBV27 and TRBJ1-1; perhaps TRBD1 as D (5 bases). The length of the CDR3 is 14 residues. The V end lost 5 bases, the J end lost 1 base, and 11 bases lay between the germline ends. Germline CDR1 reads MNHEY; CDR2 reads SMNVEV (reference sequence).

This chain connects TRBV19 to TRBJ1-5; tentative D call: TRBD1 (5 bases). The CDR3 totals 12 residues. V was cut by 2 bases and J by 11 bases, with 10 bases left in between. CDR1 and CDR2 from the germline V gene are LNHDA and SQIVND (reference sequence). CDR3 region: CASSILGVSQHF. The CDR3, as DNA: TGTGCCAGTAGTATATTAGGGGTCTCCCAGCATTTT.

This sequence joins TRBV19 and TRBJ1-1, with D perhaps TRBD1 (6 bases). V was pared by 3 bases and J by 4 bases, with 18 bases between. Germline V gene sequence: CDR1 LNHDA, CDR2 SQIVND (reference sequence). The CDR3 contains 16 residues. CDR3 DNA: TGTGCCAGTAGTATGGAACTTTACAGGGTTGGCACTGAAGCTTTCTTT. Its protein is CASSMELYRVGTEAFF.

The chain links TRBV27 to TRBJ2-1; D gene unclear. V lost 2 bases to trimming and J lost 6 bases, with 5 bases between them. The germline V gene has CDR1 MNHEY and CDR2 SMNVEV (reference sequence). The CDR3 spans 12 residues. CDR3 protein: CASSLGGNEQFF. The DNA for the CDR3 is TGTGCCAGCAGTTTAGGCGGCAATGAGCAGTTCTTC.

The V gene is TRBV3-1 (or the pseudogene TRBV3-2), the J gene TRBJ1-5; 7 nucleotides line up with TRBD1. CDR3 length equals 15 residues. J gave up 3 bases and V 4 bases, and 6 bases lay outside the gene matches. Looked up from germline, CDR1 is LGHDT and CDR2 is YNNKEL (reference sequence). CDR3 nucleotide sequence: TGTGCCAGCAGCCCTTCGGGACAGCCCAATCAGCCCCAGCATTTT. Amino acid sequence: CASSPSGQPNQPQHF.

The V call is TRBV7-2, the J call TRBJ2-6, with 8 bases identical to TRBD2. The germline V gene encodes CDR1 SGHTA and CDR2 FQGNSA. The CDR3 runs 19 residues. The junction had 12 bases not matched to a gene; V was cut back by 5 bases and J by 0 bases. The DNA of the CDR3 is TGTGCCAGCAGCGCTCAGCCAGCGGGGGCGCTCTCTGGGGCCAACGTCCTGACTTTC. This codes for CASSAQPAGALSGANVLTF. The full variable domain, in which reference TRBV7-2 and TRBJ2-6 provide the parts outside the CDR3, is GAGVSQSPSNKVTEKGKDVELRCDPISGHTALYWYRQSLGQGLEFLIYFQGNSAPDKSGLPSDRFSAERTGGSVSTLTIQRTQQEDSAVYLCASSAQPAGALSGANVLTFGAGSRLTVL.

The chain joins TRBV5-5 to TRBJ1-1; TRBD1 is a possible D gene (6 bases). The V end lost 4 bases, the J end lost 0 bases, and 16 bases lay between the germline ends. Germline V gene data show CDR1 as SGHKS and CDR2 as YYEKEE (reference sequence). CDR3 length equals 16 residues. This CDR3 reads CASSVTTGLVNTEAFF. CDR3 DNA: TGTGCCAGCAGCGTTACCACAGGGTTGGTGAACACTGAAGCTTTCTTT.

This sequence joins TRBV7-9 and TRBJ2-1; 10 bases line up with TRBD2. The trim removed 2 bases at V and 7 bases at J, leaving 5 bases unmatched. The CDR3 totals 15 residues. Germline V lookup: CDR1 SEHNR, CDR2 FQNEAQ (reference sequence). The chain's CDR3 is CASSLTLAGVNEQFF. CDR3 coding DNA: TGTGCCAGCAGCTTAACCCTAGCGGGGGTGAATGAGCAGTTCTTC.

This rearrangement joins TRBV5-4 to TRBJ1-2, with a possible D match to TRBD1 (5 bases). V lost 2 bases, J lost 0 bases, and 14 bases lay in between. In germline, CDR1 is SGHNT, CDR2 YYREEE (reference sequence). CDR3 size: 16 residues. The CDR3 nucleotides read TGTGCCAGCAGCTTTTGGGCAGGGTCCACTAACTATGGCTACACCTTC. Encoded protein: CASSFWAGSTNYGYTF. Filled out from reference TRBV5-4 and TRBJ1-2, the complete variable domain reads ETGVTQSPTHLIKTRGQQVTLRCSSQSGHNTVSWYQQALGQGPQFIFQYYREEENGRGNFPPRFSGLQFPNYSSELNVNALELDDSALYLCASSFWAGSTNYGYTFGSGTRLTVV.

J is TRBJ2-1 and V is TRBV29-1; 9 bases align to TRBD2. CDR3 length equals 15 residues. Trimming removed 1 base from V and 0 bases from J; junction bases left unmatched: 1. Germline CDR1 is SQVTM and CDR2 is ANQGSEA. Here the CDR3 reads CSVEGRGGSYNEQFF. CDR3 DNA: TGCAGCGTTGAAGGGCGGGGGGGCTCCTACAATGAGCAGTTCTTC.

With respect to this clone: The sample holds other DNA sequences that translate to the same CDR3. The CDR3 loop is CASSQVGGGTEAFF. The CDR3 DNA is TGTGCCAGCAGCCAAGTTGGGGGAGGGACTGAAGCTTTCTTT. V gene TRBV3-1 (or the pseudogene TRBV3-2) combines with J gene TRBJ1-1, with a possible D match to TRBD1 (5 bases). Germline CDR1 reads LGHDT; CDR2 reads YNNKEL (reference sequence). V was clipped by 1 base and J by 5 bases, with 11 bases between them. This CDR3 region has 14 residues.

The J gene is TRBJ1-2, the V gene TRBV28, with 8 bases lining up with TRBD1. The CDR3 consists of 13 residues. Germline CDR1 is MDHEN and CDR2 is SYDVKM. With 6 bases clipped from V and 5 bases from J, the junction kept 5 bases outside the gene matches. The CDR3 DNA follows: TGTGCCAGCAGGATAGGACAGGGATATGGCTACACCTTC. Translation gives CASRIGQGYGYTF.

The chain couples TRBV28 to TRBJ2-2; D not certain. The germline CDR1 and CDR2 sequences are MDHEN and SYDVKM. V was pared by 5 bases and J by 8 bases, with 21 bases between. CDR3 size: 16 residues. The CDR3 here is CASSPGSPAKTGELFF. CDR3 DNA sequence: TGTGCCAGCAGTCCCGGGTCCCCTGCTAAGACGGGGGAGCTGTTTTTT.

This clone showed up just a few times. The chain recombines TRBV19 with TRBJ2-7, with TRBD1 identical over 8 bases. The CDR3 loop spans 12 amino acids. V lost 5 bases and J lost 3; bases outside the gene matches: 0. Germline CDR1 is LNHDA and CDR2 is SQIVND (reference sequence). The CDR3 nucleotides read TGTGCCAGTAGTGGACAGGGCTACGAGCAGTACTTC. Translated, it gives CASSGQGYEQYF.

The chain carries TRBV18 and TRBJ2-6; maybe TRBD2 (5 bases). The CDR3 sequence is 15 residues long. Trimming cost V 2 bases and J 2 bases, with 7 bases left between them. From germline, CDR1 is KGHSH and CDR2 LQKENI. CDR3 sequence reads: CASSPRTAGANVLTF. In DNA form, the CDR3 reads TGTGCCAGCTCACCAAGGACTGCTGGGGCCAACGTCCTGACTTTC.

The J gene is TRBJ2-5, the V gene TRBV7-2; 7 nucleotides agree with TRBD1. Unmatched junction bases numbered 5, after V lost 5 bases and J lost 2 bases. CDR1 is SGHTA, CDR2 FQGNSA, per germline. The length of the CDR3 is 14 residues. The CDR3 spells CASSRTGLQETQYF. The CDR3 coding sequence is TGTGCCAGCAGCCGGACAGGCTTACAAGAGACCCAGTACTTC.